This T cell receptor (beta chain) was captured in a study of T cell responses to AZD1222 COVID-19 vaccine. General observations from the study: Following two doses of AZD1222, Spike-specific TCR breadth and depth rose. Donors were mostly white British, more females; clonal diversity possibly underestimated. Unmutated variant regions are reportedly targeted by nearly half of spike-specific TCRs. Repertoires were obtained solely post-peak T cell response.

Sequenced by immunoSEQ multiplex PCR; TCRdb stores in-frame clones only, minus some. The sample carries under 150,000 clones, about 92% recorded once. In germline, CDR1 is SNHLY, CDR2 FYNNEI. The V gene lost 6 bases and the J gene lost 8 bases, with 16 bases spanning the gap. CDR3 length equals 13 residues. For this clone: Its specificity is not known.

The J gene is TRBJ1-2, the V gene TRBV2; TRBD1 might be the D (6 bases). The material sequenced was peripheral blood, taken on day 0 of AZD1222 vaccination. The source is an adult in good health. The CDR3 protein is CASSLTGSVGYTF. The CDR3, as DNA: TGTGCCAGCAGCCTCACAGGGTCGGTGGGCTACACCTTC.